This TCR beta chain was documented in a study of T-cell reconstitution after alpha-beta-depleted transplantation in children. Preparing the TCRbeta library involved the use of unique molecular identifiers. TCRdb used MiXCR to reprocess the PCR reads, holding one entry per CDR3 protein. The sample lists around 360,000 distinct CDR3 sequences; about a tenth were seen once. This clonotype was counted ten times or more. Trimming took off 0 bases at V and 0 bases at J, with 10 bases between the two ends. CDR1 and CDR2 from the germline V gene are SGHRS and YFSETQ. This CDR3 contains 16 residues. Sequenced here: PBMCs from the stem cell graft donor, sampled from the stem cell graft. The sequence came from a human donor who donated a stem cell graft to a child with acute lymphoblastic leukemia. This chain connects TRBV5-1 to TRBJ2-1; no clear D. The CDR3 protein is CASSLATRSSYNEQFF. CDR3 in DNA: TGCGCCAGCAGCTTGGCCACGAGGAGCTCCTACAATGAGCAGTTCTTC.